This T cell receptor (beta chain) was identified in a study of low-dose radiotherapy and immunotherapy resistance in tumors. The V end lost 0 bases, the J end lost 6 bases, and 15 bases lay between the germline ends. Germline CDR1 is SGDLS and CDR2 is YYNGEE. The CDR3 totals 16 residues. Gene-specific TRAV and TRBV primers were used for first-strand cDNA, covering alpha and beta chains. TCRs underwent 20 PCR cycles of amplification with a constant-region primer and V-primer adapter. TCRdb fed the reads into MiXCR, producing one record per CDR3 protein. This table has approximately 9,800 distinct CDR3 sequences, approximately 40% appearing once.

The origin of this receptor is a human donor with advanced metastatic prostate, ovarian, gallbladder or colorectal cancer (not recorded which). This table probably holds off-target reads from a library built for another chain. The rearrangement joins TRBV9 to TRBJ2-2; D possibly uses TRBD1 or TRBD2 (5 bases each). CDR3 nucleotide sequence: TGTGCCAGCAGCGTAGCTCTGAGTCGGGGCGCCGGGGAGCTGTTTTTT. This gives the protein CASSVALSRGAGELFF.